This is a list of T cell receptor beta chains from one sample in a study of T cells in Graves' hyperthyroidism and ophthalmopathy. TCRdb reprocessed the multiplex PCR reads with MiXCR, giving one entry per CDR3 protein. The data show about 640,000 distinct CDR3 sequences, with less than 25% seen just once and roughly a third held by the top ten. The sample comprised blood. The origin of the receptors is a man aged 25-45 years with Graves' ophthalmopathy. Each CDR3 is given with its conserved first and last residue. Fields, in order: J gene, V gene, D gene, clone size, CDR3 protein, CDR3 DNA. D genes are given only for firm matches. Rows give clone size only sometimes, using once, few, many, or a class for an expanded clone.

TRBJ2-1 TRBV7-9 TRBD2 many CASSLGPGRVTSGRDNEQFF TGTGCCAGCAGCTTGGGGCCGGGCAGAGTGACTAGCGGGAGGGACAATGAGCAGTTCTTC
TRBJ1-5 TRBV7-2 - - CASSPGAKAYQPQHF TGTGCCAGCAGCCCAGGAGCTAAAGCGTATCAGCCCCAGCATTTT
TRBJ1-4 TRBV6-1 - few CASRPDWNEKLFF TGTGCCAGCAGACCAGACTGGAATGAAAAACTGTTTTTT
TRBJ1-1 TRBV7-8 - - CASSEGFRGSFLDTEAFF TGTGCCAGCAGCGAAGGCTTTAGGGGTTCTTTTTTGGACACTGAAGCTTTCTTT
TRBJ1-2 TRBV6-1 - many CASSRAQDYGYTF TGTGCCAGCAGTCGGGCGCAAGACTATGGCTACACCTTC
TRBJ1-5 TRBV7-9 - - CASSLTGKSQPQHF TGTGCCAGCAGCTTAACAGGAAAGAGTCAGCCCCAGCATTTT
TRBJ2-3 TRBV2 - many CASSEDSTSTDTQYF TGTGCCAGCAGTGAAGACAGCACTAGCACAGATACGCAGTATTTT
TRBJ2-5 TRBV28 TRBD2 once CASSLTSAAGEETQYF TGTGCCAGCAGCTTGACTAGCGCGGCGGGGGAAGAGACCCAGTACTTC
TRBJ2-1 TRBV6-1 TRBD2 - CASSAEAGVYNEQFF TGTGCCAGCAGTGCTGAAGCGGGAGTCTACAATGAGCAGTTCTTC
TRBJ1-1 TRBV27 - - CASSLPGLEAFF TGTGCCAGCAGTTTACCGGGCCTTGAAGCTTTCTTT
TRBJ2-1 TRBV10-3 TRBD2 - CAISEGASGINEQFF TGTGCCATCAGTGAAGGGGCTAGCGGGATAAATGAGCAGTTCTTC
TRBJ2-3 TRBV18 - - CASSPADRGDTQYF TGTGCCAGCTCACCGGCCGACCGGGGAGATACGCAGTATTTT
TRBJ1-1 TRBV20-1 - many CSAWRGGTEAFF TGCAGTGCTTGGAGGGGGGGCACTGAAGCTTTCTTT
TRBJ2-5 TRBV7-9 - few CASSFGTKEETQYF TGTGCCAGCAGCTTCGGGACAAAAGAGGAGACCCAGTACTTC
TRBJ1-1 TRBV7-9 TRBD1 - CASSLIPGGNTEAFF TGTGCCAGCAGCTTAATTCCAGGGGGGAACACTGAAGCTTTCTTT
TRBJ1-1 TRBV3-1 - many CASSHHAGDTEAFF TGTGCCAGCAGCCATCACGCAGGGGACACTGAAGCTTTCTTT
TRBJ1-5 TRBV28 - few CASSLVSGPQHF TGTGCCAGCAGTTTGGTCTCCGGGCCCCAGCATTTT
TRBJ2-3 TRBV28 TRBD1 - CASSSLGTGRTDTQYF TGTGCCAGCAGTTCGTTAGGGACAGGGCGCACAGATACGCAGTATTTT
TRBJ1-6 TRBV2 - many CASSEVGALHF TGTGCCAGCAGTGAAGTAGGGGCCCTCCACTTT
TRBJ1-1 TRBV6-2/TRBV6-3 - - CASSYPGIEAFF TGTGCCAGCAGTTACCCGGGAATTGAAGCTTTCTTT
TRBJ2-4 TRBV6-1 TRBD2 - CASSELAGALAKNIQYF TGTGCCAGCAGTGAACTAGCGGGAGCTCTAGCCAAAAACATTCAGTACTTC
TRBJ2-3 TRBV6-1 TRBD2 once CASRRSGREGTQYF TGTGCCAGCCGTCGTAGCGGGAGGGAGGGTACGCAGTATTTT
TRBJ1-1 TRBV18 TRBD1 - CASSPPGTGGKSEAFF TGTGCCAGCTCACCACCCGGGACAGGGGGCAAATCGGAAGCTTTCTTT
TRBJ2-1 TRBV27 TRBD2 few CASNTGGYYNEQFF TGTGCCAGCAACACGGGGGGATACTACAATGAGCAGTTCTTC
TRBJ1-1 TRBV7-3 - - CASSSSGGMNTEAFF TGTGCCAGCAGCTCATCGGGGGGCATGAACACTGAAGCTTTCTTT
TRBJ2-7 TRBV30 TRBD1 many CAWKRGQGGSEQYF TGTGCCTGGAAAAGAGGACAGGGGGGCTCCGAGCAGTACTTC
TRBJ2-4 TRBV28 TRBD1 - CASSFGTGGEYF TGTGCCAGCAGTTTCGGTACAGGGGGTGAGTACTTC
TRBJ2-1 TRBV20-1 - - CSAIPRSGGSYNERLF TGCAGTGCAATACCCAGAAGCGGCGGCTCCTACAATGAGCGGCTCTTC